A selection of T cell receptor beta chains follows, all from one sample in a study of T-cell memory formation after mild COVID-19. From the 5' RACE reads, TCRdb called clonotypes with MiXCR, one entry per CDR3 protein. The sample records around 510,000 distinct CDR3 sequences, roughly 22% being singletons. Sequenced input: PBMCs or a T cell subset sorted from them (not recorded which). The origin of the receptors is an adult woman who had mild COVID-19 (a few samples of this study predate the infection). Cell type and time point are not known. Each CDR3 is given with its conserved first and last residue. The listing skips clone size in some rows; elsewhere it reads once, few, many or a size class.

-,TRBJ1-3,TRBV6-5,CASSLFADRSFFGNTIYF
-,TRBJ2-3,TRBV7-9,CASSPRIDTDTQYF
-,TRBJ2-1,TRBV5-1,CASSPALDYNEQFF
few,TRBJ2-6,TRBV5-6,CASSLGQANVLTF
-,TRBJ2-3,TRBV7-9,CASLNQRGAADTQYF
-,TRBJ2-1,TRBV11-3,CASSFGTSGMGNNEQFF
-,TRBJ2-5,TRBV12-3/TRBV12-4,CASTDARTPAGQETQYF
few,TRBJ2-2,TRBV7-9,CASSSKTGGSTGELFF
-,TRBJ2-7,TRBV18,CASSPPSSAYEQYF
few,TRBJ1-5,TRBV7-8,CASSLKFGQPQHF
-,TRBJ2-6,TRBV5-1,CASSTGWAGANVLTF
few,TRBJ1-3,TRBV5-1,CASSPWTSGNTIYF
few,TRBJ1-1,TRBV12-3/TRBV12-4,CASSSDNPGLEAFF
-,TRBJ1-5,TRBV10-3,CAISEFLPGPRADSNQPQHF
-,TRBJ1-6,TRBV7-9,CASSLIQGDSPLHF
few,TRBJ2-3,TRBV7-9,CASSLVFRSDTQYF
few,TRBJ1-1,TRBV19,CASSISAGAMNTEAFF
few,TRBJ1-2,TRBV5-1,CASSFEQTHGYTF
-,TRBJ2-7,TRBV5-1,CASSKGGQGVDEQYF
many,TRBJ2-7,TRBV7-9,CASSLDYGYEQYF
-,TRBJ2-1,TRBV15,CATSRDMAGAYNEQFF